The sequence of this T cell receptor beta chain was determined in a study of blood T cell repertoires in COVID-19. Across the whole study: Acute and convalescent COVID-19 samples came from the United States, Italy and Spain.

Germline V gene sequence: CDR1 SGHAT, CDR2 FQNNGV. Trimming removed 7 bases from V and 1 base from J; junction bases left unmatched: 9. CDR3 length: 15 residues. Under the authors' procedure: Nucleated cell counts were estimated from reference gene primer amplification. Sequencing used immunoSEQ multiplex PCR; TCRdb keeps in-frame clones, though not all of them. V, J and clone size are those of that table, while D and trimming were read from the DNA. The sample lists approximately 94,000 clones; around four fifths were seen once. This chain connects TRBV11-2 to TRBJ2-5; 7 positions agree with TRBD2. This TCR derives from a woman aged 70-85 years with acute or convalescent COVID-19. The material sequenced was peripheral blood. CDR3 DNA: TGTGCCAGCACCACCGGGGGAGGGCTCCAAGAGACCCAGTACTTC. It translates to CASTTGGGLQETQYF.